This TCR beta chain was captured in a study of OX40 agonist ivuxolimab in advanced cancers. TCRdb keeps only in-frame clones here, not all; method: immunoSEQ multiplex PCR. The table records tens of thousands of clones, roughly 92% of them present only once. Points from the study as a whole: In the 0.1-3.0 mg/kg groups, partial responders showed among the lowest expansion. Among T cells, CD8+ cells averaged more expanded clones than CD4+ cells.

V lost 5 bases to trimming and J lost 5 bases; unmatched junction nucleotides: 11. CDR3 length equals 16 residues. From germline, CDR1 is MDHEN and CDR2 SYDVKM. With respect to this clone: Its specificity is unknown.

The chain employs TRBV28 and TRBJ2-5; TRBD1 aligns across 10 bases. Sequences were derived from CD4+ or CD8+ T cells sorted from blood, sampled in a trial of the OX40 agonist ivuxolimab. This TCR was recovered from an adult with an advanced solid tumor such as melanoma, head and neck, liver or kidney cancer. The CDR3 is CASSRTKTGGEETQYF. DNA of the CDR3: TGTGCCAGCAGTCGAACTAAGACAGGGGGCGAGGAGACCCAGTACTTC.